The 4 T cell receptor beta chains reported below all come from one sample, sequenced in a study of cytomegalovirus exposure and HLA in healthy donors. It was with 60 Vbeta and 13 Jbeta primers that the PCR ran. Sequencing used immunoSEQ multiplex PCR; TCRdb keeps in-frame clones, though not all of them. The data contain 140,000 to 150,000 clones, about 81% of them singletons. Sequencing was performed on PBMCs. The receptor source for this set is a man aged 25 to 40 in good health and CMV-seronegative.

This clone was recorded only once. The gene calls are TRBV28 and TRBJ1-2; 10 nucleotides agree with TRBD1. This CDR3 has 13 amino acids. J lost 4 bases, V lost 6 bases, and 2 bases had no gene match. Germline V gene data show CDR1 as MDHEN and CDR2 as SYDVKM. The CDR3, as DNA: TGTGCCAGCAGCAGACAGGGGGCCTATGGCTACACCTTC. It codes for CASSRQGAYGYTF.

This clone was detected only once. The genes are TRBV11-2 and TRBJ2-7; 8 bases map to TRBD1. In germline, CDR1 is SGHAT, CDR2 FQNNGV. Trimming at V came to 5 bases and at J to 2 bases, leaving 2 bases not matched to a gene. The CDR3 covers 13 residues. DNA of the CDR3: TGTGCCAGCAGCCCGACAGGGGCCTACGAGCAGTACTTC. It encodes CASSPTGAYEQYF. Complete variable domain (other parts from reference TRBV11-2 and TRBJ2-7): EAGVAQSPRYKIIEKRQSVAFWCNPISGHATLYWYQQILGQGPKLLIQFQNNGVVDDSQLPKDRFSAERLKGVDSTLKIQPAKLEDSAVYLCASSPTGAYEQYFGPGTRLTVT.

V and J are TRBV11-2 and TRBJ1-2; D not resolved. Trimming shortened V by 5 bases and J by 8 bases, and 15 bases separated the two germline ends. The germline V gene has CDR1 SGHAT and CDR2 FQNNGV. The CDR3 is 13 amino acids. CDR3 nucleotides: TGTGCCAGCAGCCGAGACAACCGGGGAGGCTACACCTTC. Protein sequence: CASSRDNRGGYTF.

This chain joins TRBV7-6 and TRBJ2-2, with 8 bases aligning to TRBD2. This CDR3 spans 15 amino acids. Germline values: CDR1 SGHVS, CDR2 FNYEAQ. The junction had 5 bases not matched to a gene; V was cut back by 4 bases and J by 4 bases. The CDR3 sequence is CASSSGLAGTGELFF. CDR3 in DNA: TGTGCCAGCAGCTCTGGACTAGCAGGCACCGGGGAGCTGTTTTTT.